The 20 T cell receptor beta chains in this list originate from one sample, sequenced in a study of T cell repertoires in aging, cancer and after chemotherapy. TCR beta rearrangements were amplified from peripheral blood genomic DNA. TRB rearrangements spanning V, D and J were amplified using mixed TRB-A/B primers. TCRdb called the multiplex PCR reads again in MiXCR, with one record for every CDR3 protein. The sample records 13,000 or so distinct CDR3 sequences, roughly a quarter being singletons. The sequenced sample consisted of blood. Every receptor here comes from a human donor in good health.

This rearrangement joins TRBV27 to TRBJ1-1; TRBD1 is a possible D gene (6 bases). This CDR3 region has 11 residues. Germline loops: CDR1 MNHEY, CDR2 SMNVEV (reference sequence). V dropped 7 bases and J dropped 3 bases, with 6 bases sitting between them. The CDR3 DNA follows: TGTGCCAGCAAGGGGGACACTGAAGCTTTCTTT. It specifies CASKGDTEAFF.

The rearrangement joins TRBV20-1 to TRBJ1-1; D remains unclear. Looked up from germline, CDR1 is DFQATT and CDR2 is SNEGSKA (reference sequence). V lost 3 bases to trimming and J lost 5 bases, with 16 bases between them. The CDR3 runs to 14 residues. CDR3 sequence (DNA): TGCAGTGCTAGCTGGATGTATGCGGGGACTGAAGCTTTCTTT. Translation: CSASWMYAGTEAFF.

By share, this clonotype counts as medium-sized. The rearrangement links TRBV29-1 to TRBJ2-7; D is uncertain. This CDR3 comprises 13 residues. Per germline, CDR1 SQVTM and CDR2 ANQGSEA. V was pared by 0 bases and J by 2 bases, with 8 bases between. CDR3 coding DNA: TGCAGCGTTGAAGATCCGGCGACCTACGAGCAGTACTTC. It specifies CSVEDPATYEQYF.

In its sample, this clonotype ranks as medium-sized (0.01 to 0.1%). CDR3 coding DNA: TGTGCCAGCAGCTACCAGGGACAGGGAATCTATGGCTACACCTTC. Translated: CASSYQGQGIYGYTF. The chain has TRBV5-4 and TRBJ1-2; 9 bases map to TRBD1. The CDR3 runs 15 residues. J was trimmed by 4 bases and V by 3 bases; bases with no gene match: 7. The germline gives CDR1 SGHNT, CDR2 YYREEE (reference sequence).

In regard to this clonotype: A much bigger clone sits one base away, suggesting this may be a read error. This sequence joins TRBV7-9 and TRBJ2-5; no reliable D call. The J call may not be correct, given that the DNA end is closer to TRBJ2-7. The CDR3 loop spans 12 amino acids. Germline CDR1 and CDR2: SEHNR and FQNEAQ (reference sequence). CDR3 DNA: TGTGCCATCAGCTTAGGTGGGTACGAGCAGTACTTC. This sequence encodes CAISLGGYEQYF.

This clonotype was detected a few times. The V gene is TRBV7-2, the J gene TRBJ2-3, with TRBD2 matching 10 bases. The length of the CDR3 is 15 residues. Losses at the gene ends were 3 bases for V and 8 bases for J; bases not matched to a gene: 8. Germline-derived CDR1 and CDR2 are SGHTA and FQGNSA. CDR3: CASSLAPSGGVTQYF. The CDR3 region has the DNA TGTGCCAGCAGCTTGGCGCCTAGCGGGGGTGTTACGCAGTATTTT.

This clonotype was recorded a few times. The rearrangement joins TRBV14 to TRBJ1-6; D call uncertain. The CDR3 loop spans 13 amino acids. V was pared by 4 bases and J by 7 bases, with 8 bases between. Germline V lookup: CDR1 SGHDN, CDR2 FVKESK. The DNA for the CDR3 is TGTGCCAGCAGCCCTTTAAACAATTCACCCCTCCACTTT. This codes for CASSPLNNSPLHF.

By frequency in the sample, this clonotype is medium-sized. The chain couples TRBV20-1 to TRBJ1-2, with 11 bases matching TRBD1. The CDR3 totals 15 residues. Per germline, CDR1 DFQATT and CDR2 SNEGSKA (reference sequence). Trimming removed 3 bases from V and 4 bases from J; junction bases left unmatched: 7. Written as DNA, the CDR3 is TGCAGTGCTAGGGGACAGGGGGTCTCACCCTATGGCTACACCTTC. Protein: CSARGQGVSPYGYTF.

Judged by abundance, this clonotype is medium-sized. The CDR3 bases are TGTGCCAGTAGTTCCCTGCGGGACAGCGCCGGAAACACCATATATTTT. Amino acids: CASSSLRDSAGNTIYF. This chain joins TRBV19 and TRBJ1-3; 7 bases are shared with TRBD1. Germline V gives CDR1 LNHDA, CDR2 SQIVND (reference sequence). The CDR3 extends over 16 amino acids. J lost 4 bases, V lost 5 bases, and 11 bases had no gene match.

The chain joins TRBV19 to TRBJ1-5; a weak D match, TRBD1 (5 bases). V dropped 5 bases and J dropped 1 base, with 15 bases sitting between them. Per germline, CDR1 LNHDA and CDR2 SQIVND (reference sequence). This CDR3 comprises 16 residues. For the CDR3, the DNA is TGTGCCAGTAGTTTGAGAGGGGAGGGAAGCAATCAGCCCCAGCATTTT. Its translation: CASSLRGEGSNQPQHF.

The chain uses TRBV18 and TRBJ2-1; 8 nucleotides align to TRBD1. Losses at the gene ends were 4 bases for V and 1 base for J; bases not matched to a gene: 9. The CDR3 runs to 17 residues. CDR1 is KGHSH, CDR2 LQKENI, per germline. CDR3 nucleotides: TGTGCCAGCTCACTAGGACAGGGAAAGTGTTCCTACAATGAGCAGTTCTTC. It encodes CASSLGQGKCSYNEQFF.

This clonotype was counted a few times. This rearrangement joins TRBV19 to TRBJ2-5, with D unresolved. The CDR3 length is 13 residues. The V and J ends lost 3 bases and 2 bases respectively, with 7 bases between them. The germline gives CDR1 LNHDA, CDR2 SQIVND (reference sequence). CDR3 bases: TGTGCCAGTAGTATTGTCCTTCAAGAGACCCAGTACTTC. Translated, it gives CASSIVLQETQYF.

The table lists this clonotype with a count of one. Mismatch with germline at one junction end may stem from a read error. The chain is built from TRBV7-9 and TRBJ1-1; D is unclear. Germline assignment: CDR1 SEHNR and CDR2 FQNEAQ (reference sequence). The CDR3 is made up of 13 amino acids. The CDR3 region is CASSLGRNNEAFF. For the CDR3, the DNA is TGTGCCAGCAGCTTAGGGAGGAACAATGAAGCTTTCTTT. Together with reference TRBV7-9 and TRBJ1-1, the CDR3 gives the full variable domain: DTGVSQNPRHKITKRGQNVTFRCDPISEHNRLYWYRQTLGQGPEFLTYFQNEAQLEKSRLLSDRFSAERPKGSFSTLEIQRTEQGDSAMYLCASSLGRNNEAFFGQGTRLTVV.

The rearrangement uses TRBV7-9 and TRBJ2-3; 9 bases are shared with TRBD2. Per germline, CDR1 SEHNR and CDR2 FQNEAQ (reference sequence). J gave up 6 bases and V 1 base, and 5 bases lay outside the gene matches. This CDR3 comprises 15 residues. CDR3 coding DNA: TGTGCCAGCAGCTTAGGGCGGGGGGGTCCGGATACGCAGTATTTT. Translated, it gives CASSLGRGGPDTQYF.

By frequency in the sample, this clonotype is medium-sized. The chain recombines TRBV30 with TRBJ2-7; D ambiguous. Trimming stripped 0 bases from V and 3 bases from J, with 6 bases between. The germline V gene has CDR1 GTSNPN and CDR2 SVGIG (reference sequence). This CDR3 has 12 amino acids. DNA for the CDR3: TGTGCCTGGAGTGTCAGCCGCTACGAGCAGTACTTC. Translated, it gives CAWSVSRYEQYF.

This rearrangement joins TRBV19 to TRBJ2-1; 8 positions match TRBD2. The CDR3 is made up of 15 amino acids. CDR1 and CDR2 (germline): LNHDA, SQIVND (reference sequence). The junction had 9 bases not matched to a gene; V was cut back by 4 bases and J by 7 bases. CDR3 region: CASSTLAGGRNEQFF. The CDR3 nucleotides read TGTGCCAGTAGTACCCTTGCGGGGGGAAGAAATGAGCAGTTCTTC. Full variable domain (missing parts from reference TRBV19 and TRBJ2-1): DGGITQSPKYLFRKEGQNVTLSCEQNLNHDAMYWYRQDPGQGLRLIYYSQIVNDFQKGDIAEGYSVSREKKESFPLTVTSAQKNPTAFYLCASSTLAGGRNEQFFGPGTRLTVL.

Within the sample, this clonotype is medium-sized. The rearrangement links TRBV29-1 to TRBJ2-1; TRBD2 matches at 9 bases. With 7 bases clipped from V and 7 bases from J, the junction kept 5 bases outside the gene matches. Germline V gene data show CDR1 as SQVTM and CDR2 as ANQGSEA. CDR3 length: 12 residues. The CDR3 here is CSAGLASNEQFF. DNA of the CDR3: TGCAGCGCCGGACTAGCGTCAAATGAGCAGTTCTTC.

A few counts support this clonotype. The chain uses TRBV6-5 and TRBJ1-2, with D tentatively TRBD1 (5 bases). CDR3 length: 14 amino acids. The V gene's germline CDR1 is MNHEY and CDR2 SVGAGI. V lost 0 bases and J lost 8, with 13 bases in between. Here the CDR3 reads CASSYSGTPGGYTF. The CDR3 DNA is TGTGCCAGCAGTTACTCCGGGACCCCGGGGGGCTACACCTTC.

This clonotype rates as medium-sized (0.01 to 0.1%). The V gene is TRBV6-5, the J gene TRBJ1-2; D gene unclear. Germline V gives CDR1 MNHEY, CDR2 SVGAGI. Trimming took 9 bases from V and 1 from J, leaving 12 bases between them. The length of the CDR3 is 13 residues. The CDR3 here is CASRRAVNYGYTF. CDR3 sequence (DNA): TGTGCCAGTCGGAGGGCAGTTAACTATGGCTACACCTTC.

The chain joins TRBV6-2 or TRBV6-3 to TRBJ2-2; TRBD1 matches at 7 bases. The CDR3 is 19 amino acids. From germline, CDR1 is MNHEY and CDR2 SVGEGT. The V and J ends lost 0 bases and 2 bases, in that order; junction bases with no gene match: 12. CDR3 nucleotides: TGTGCCAGCAGTTACTCGAAAGAGGGGGCAGCTCCTAACACCGGGGAGCTGTTTTTT. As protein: CASSYSKEGAAPNTGELFF.